The clone carrying this T cell receptor (beta chain) was seen just once. The data belong to a study of blood T cell repertoires in COVID-19. Using immunoSEQ multiplex PCR, the repertoire was profiled, and TCRdb retains in-frame clones only, with some absent. The sample records about 250,000 clones, 86% being singletons. The CDR3 totals 15 residues. Trimming shortened V by 6 bases and J by 4 bases, and 18 bases separated the two germline ends. CDR1 is SNHLY, CDR2 FYNNEI, per germline. The chain joins TRBV2 to TRBJ1-2; tentatively, D is TRBD1 (6 bases). The sequenced material came from peripheral blood. The clonotype comes from a woman aged 80 or older with COVID-19, enrolled during active disease. The CDR3 sequence: CASSGDRTAPYGYTF. CDR3 bases: TGTGCCAGCAGCGGTGACAGGACAGCGCCCTATGGCTACACCTTC.